Given below is one TCR beta chain in context. The data originate from a study of blood T cell repertoires in COVID-19. The data were produced by immunoSEQ multiplex PCR, yet TCRdb's version contains in-frame clones alone and is incomplete. The table shows 29,000 or so clones, with roughly 83% occurring only once. Germline V gene data show CDR1 as SGHTA and CDR2 as FQGTGA. V shed 5 bases and J 0 bases; nucleotides not matched to a gene: 4. The CDR3 totals 14 residues. The receptor's source is an older man with active COVID-19. Sequenced sample: peripheral blood. This rearrangement joins TRBV7-3 to TRBJ2-7, with 7 bases fitting TRBD1. CDR3 in DNA: TGTGCCAGCAGCCCACAGGGGAGCTCCTACGAGCAGTACTTC. This translates into CASSPQGSSYEQYF.